A selection of T cell receptor beta chains follows, all from one sample in a study of shared clonotypes between healthy human individuals. The method was immunoSEQ multiplex PCR; TCRdb's version includes in-frame clones alone and lacks a portion of them. The sample holds 2,500,000 or so clones, 92% seen once. Sequences were obtained from naive CD4+ T cells from PBMCs. The receptors come from a man between 18 and 35 years old in good health. Some clones in this sample may be carry-over from other donors' samples. CDR3s include the opening cysteine and the closing phenylalanine or tryptophan. D genes are given only for firm matches. Clone size is given for some rows only: seen once, a few or many times, or a class if the clone is expanded.

v_gene	j_gene	d_gene	abundance	len	CDR3nt	CDR3aa
TRBV5-4	TRBJ2-2	.	.	15	TGTGCCAGCAGCTTGTTAGGGGTCGACACCGGGGAGCTGTTTTTT	CASSLLGVDTGELFF
TRBV4-1	TRBJ2-6	.	.	18	TGCGCCAGCAGCCAAGATCGGAGATGGGGCACGGGGGCCAACGTCCTGACTTTC	CASSQDRRWGTGANVLTF
TRBV11-2	TRBJ2-1	.	once	15	TGTGCCAGCAGCCCCCGGGCCAGATACGACAATGAGCAGTTCTTC	CASSPRARYDNEQFF
TRBV7-6	TRBJ2-1	TRBD2	.	17	TGTGCCAGCAGCTCGTTGCCTAGCGGACGCTCCTACAATGAGCAGTTCTTC	CASSSLPSGRSYNEQFF
TRBV6-4	TRBJ2-1	.	.	15	TGTGCCAGCAGTGACGGTTGGCGGGGCTCCAATGAGCAGTTCTTC	CASSDGWRGSNEQFF
TRBV7-3	TRBJ2-2	.	.	14	TGTGCCAGCAACACAGGAGCGAACACCGGGGAGCTGTTTTTT	CASNTGANTGELFF
TRBV7-2	TRBJ2-5	.	.	13	TGTGCCAGCAGCATCCACTTGCAGGTGACCCAGTACTTC	CASSIHLQVTQYF
TRBV5-5	TRBJ1-4	.	.	14	TGTGCCAGCACCCTGGAAGGATATAATGAAAAACTGTTTTTT	CASTLEGYNEKLFF
TRBV19	TRBJ2-3	TRBD1	.	13	TGTGCCAGTAAGACGGACAGGGAAAATACGCAGTATTTT	CASKTDRENTQYF
TRBV7-9	TRBJ2-7	.	.	16	TGTGCCAGCAGCTTAGCGAAACAGACCAGCTCCTACGAGCAGTACTTC	CASSLAKQTSSYEQYF
TRBV30	TRBJ2-7	.	.	11	TGTGCCTGGATGAAGACTAGCGAGCAGTACTTC	CAWMKTSEQYF
TRBV5-4	TRBJ2-3	TRBD2	.	16	TGTGCCAGCAGCCCCCGGTTAGCGGGAGTTGGAGATACGCAGTATTTT	CASSPRLAGVGDTQYF
TRBV6-5	TRBJ2-1	.	.	13	TGTGCCAGCAGTTACGAAAAATACAATGAGCAGTTCTTC	CASSYEKYNEQFF
TRBV7-9	TRBJ1-6	.	.	16	TGTGCCAGCAGCTCAGGCGCCAGGGCCGGGGATTCACCCCTCCACTTT	CASSSGARAGDSPLHF
TRBV12-5	TRBJ1-2	.	.	14	TGTGCTAGTGGTTTGGGAGGGCACAACTATGGCTACACCTTC	CASGLGGHNYGYTF
TRBV11-2	TRBJ2-3	.	.	14	TGTGCCAGCGGGGTCCGGGCCGAGGCAGATACGCAGTATTTT	CASGVRAEADTQYF
TRBV9	TRBJ1-4	TRBD1	.	14	TGTGCCAGCAGCGTGGGGACAGGGGGCGAAAAACTGTTTTTT	CASSVGTGGEKLFF
TRBV5-1	TRBJ2-1	.	.	13	TGCGCCAGCAGGAACCCCCCGATGGGTGAGCAGTTCTTC	CASRNPPMGEQFF
TRBV21-1	TRBJ1-2	.	.	16	TGTGCCAGCAGCAAAAAGGGGCTCGAGGGTTGGTATGGCTACACCTTC	CASSKKGLEGWYGYTF
TRBV5-6	TRBJ2-4	TRBD1	.	13	TGTGCCAGCGCCGGGACAGACAAAAACATTCAGTACTTC	CASAGTDKNIQYF
TRBV5-4	TRBJ2-1	TRBD2	.	16	TGTGCCAGCAGTCAGAGACTAGCTACGGCCTACAATGAGCAGTTCTTC	CASSQRLATAYNEQFF
TRBV11-2	TRBJ2-2	TRBD2	.	13	TGTGCCAGCGGCGGGAGCCGTTCGGGGGAGCTGTTTTTT	CASGGSRSGELFF
TRBV6-6	TRBJ2-3	TRBD1	.	16	TGTGCCAGCAGGGGGGGACAGGGGGCCATCACAGATACGCAGTATTTT	CASRGGQGAITDTQYF
TRBV28	TRBJ1-2	.	once	16	TGTGCCAGCAGTTTAGAGGACACCTTAACTAACTATGGCTACACCTTC	CASSLEDTLTNYGYTF
TRBV7-8	TRBJ2-2	.	.	16	TGTGCCAGCAGTCCATCAGGGGGGAGGAACACCGGGGAGCTGTTTTTT	CASSPSGGRNTGELFF
TRBV5-4	TRBJ1-2	TRBD1	once	15	TGTGCCAGCAGCTTGGACAGGGGAAGGAACTATGGCTACACCTTC	CASSLDRGRNYGYTF
TRBV5-4	TRBJ2-3	.	.	13	TGTGCCAGCAGCTCCGGGACAACAGATACGCAGTATTTT	CASSSGTTDTQYF
TRBV11-1	TRBJ2-7	.	.	14	TGTGCCAGCAGCTCGCAGGGCTTCTCCTACGAGCAGTACTTC	CASSSQGFSYEQYF
TRBV18	TRBJ2-7	.	.	14	TGTGCCAGCTCCCAAGGCCGAGGGGCCTACGAGCAGTACTTC	CASSQGRGAYEQYF
TRBV5-1	TRBJ2-7	TRBD1	.	16	TGCGCCAGCAGTCCAGGGCCGGACAGGGGCGCCTACGAGCAGTACTTC	CASSPGPDRGAYEQYF
TRBV28	TRBJ2-5	.	.	14	TGTGCCAGCAGCTTCAGCGGAAACCAAGAGACCCAGTACTTC	CASSFSGNQETQYF
TRBV5-1	TRBJ2-6	TRBD1	.	14	TGCGCCAGCGGACAGGCCTCTGGGGCCAACGTCCTGACTTTC	CASGQASGANVLTF
TRBV6-1	TRBJ1-1	.	few	18	TGTGCCAGCAGTGGCCCGAATAGGGTCGCCAGGGTAGGCACTGAAGCTTTCTTT	CASSGPNRVARVGTEAFF
TRBV30	TRBJ2-4	.	.	14	TGTGCCTGGAGTGAACTTTCGGGACGGGACATTCAGTACTTC	CAWSELSGRDIQYF
TRBV18	TRBJ2-3	.	.	14	TGTGCCAGCTCACCATATGGGTCTCAAGATACGCAGTATTTT	CASSPYGSQDTQYF
TRBV2	TRBJ2-4	.	once	14	TGTGCCAGCAGTGTTTTGGCAGCCAAAAACATTCAGTACTTC	CASSVLAAKNIQYF
TRBV7-9	TRBJ1-5	.	.	15	TGTGCCAGCAGCTTGGATGGGGGATCCTTTCGGCCCCAGCATTTT	CASSLDGGSFRPQHF
TRBV19	TRBJ2-7	.	.	15	TGTGCCAGTAGTAGAGGGGGGCCGACCTCCTACGAGCAGTACTTC	CASSRGGPTSYEQYF
TRBV7-9	TRBJ1-2	.	.	15	TGTGCCAGCAGCTTATGGGCAGGGGAAGACTATGGCTACACCTTC	CASSLWAGEDYGYTF
TRBV11-2	TRBJ2-3	.	.	15	TGTGCCAGCAGCTTAAGTGCCGTGACCCCAGATACGCAGTATTTT	CASSLSAVTPDTQYF
TRBV10-3	TRBJ2-5	.	.	14	TGTGCCATCAGTGAGTCGTGGGACTCCGATTCCCAGTACTTC	CAISESWDSDSQYF
TRBV21-1	TRBJ2-3	.	.	17	.	CASSKVGKGNRTDTQYF
TRBV6-1	TRBJ2-5	.	.	12	TGTGCCAGCAGTCGGGTGGGGGAGACCCAGTACTTC	CASSRVGETQYF
TRBV5-1	TRBJ2-7	TRBD1	.	15	TGCGCCAGCAGCTTGGGAGGGACAGGAGTAGGCGAGCAGTACTTC	CASSLGGTGVGEQYF
TRBV10-3	TRBJ2-1	TRBD2	.	16	TGTGCCATCAGCAAGGGGGGGACTAGCTCCTACAATGAGCAGTTCTTC	CAISKGGTSSYNEQFF
TRBV5-8	TRBJ1-2	.	.	13	TGTGCCAGCAGCTTGCGACATTCTTATGGCTACACCTTC	CASSLRHSYGYTF
TRBV6-1	TRBJ1-2	.	.	13	TGTGCCAGCATACATGGGGGGAACTATGGCTACACCTTC	CASIHGGNYGYTF
TRBV7-9	TRBJ2-5	.	once	14	TGTGCCAGCAGCGTAACAGGTTACCAAGAGACCCAGTACTTC	CASSVTGYQETQYF
TRBV6-5	TRBJ1-5	.	.	12	TGTGCCAGCAATACTCGCAATCAGCCCCAGCATTTT	CASNTRNQPQHF
TRBV9	TRBJ2-3	.	.	13	TGTGCCAGCAGGGGAGGGGGTACAGATACGCAGTATTTT	CASRGGGTDTQYF
TRBV19	TRBJ1-1	.	.	13	TGTGCCAGTAGCCCCAGTGACAGATATCTGGCTTTCTTT	CASSPSDRYLAFF
TRBV9	TRBJ1-5	TRBD1	few	16	TGTGCCAGCAGCCCCGGACAGGGGGCAAGCAATCAGCCCCAGCATTTT	CASSPGQGASNQPQHF